The sequence of this TCR beta chain was determined in a study of T cells in Graves' hyperthyroidism and ophthalmopathy (dated 2019 in TCRdb). Context from the whole study: Peripheral blood samples were taken at initial diagnosis, before any treatment was given. A discovery cohort of roughly 100 patients, roughly 40 with Graves' ophthalmopathy and approximately 60 with stable Graves' hyperthyroidism, was used to find distinguishing TCR V-J signatures. In addition, the study compared T-cell repertoires in thyroid tissue and in blood from about 6 Graves' hyperthyroidism patients. The paper reports TCR Vbeta CDR3 sequencing of roughly 140 peripheral blood samples: around 45 ophthalmopathy, 75 to 80 hyperthyroidism and around 17 progressor patients. The 100 or so discovery patients were randomly divided into training and test sets at a 7:3 ratio. After blood sampling, hyperthyroidism patients were treated with methimazole at a starting dose of 30 mg daily, and ophthalmopathy patients were treated with high-dose intravenous methylprednisolone. Whether ophthalmopathy could be predicted prospectively was tested in an independent validation cohort made up of about 20 hyperthyroidism patients plus 17 patients who later progressed to ophthalmopathy. Here is what the overall study found, with its caveats: Most expanded thyroid clonotypes (frequency above 0.001) were also found in blood, which suggests that blood repertoires may mirror thyroid immune responses. No statistical method was used to set the sample size in advance, and investigators knew the group allocation. A model built on a 13 V-J signature distinguished ophthalmopathy from stable hyperthyroidism, reaching roughly 88% sensitivity and about 81% specificity in cross-validation and 80%/75% in testing. In validation, progression to ophthalmopathy was predicted by the model with almost 71% sensitivity and just over 72% specificity, a median of roughly six months before onset.

The TCR beta CDR3 regions were amplified from the RNA transcripts. The TCR CDR3 was subjected to a first round of RT-PCR using the HTBI primer set and the Qiagen OneStep RT-PCR kit. Libraries were constructed in a second round of multiplex PCR, after which size selection and purification were carried out. Paired-end sequencing of the libraries was performed with 100 bp reads on an Illumina HiSeq2000. Per the authors' processing: SOAPnuke was used to process the raw data, removing reads that contained adapters or uncalled bases, had a mean Phred below 15, or lacked an exact match to the constant primer or identifier. High-quality paired reads were merged with COPE v1.2.5, and unique nucleotide sequences were defined as clonotypes. Clonotypes were aligned to IMGT TRBV, TRBD and TRBJ reference segments using MiTCR v1.1. The analysis included only V-J combinations with a frequency above 0.0001, which together covered over 98% of the repertoires. A TCS score was defined as the ratio of F50 (clonal expansion) to E x V (chaos), with BLOSUM62-based TCRdist applied between CDR3 peptides within each V-J. Welch's t-statistics and random forest reduced roughly 530 V-J features to about 12, which were used in a naive Bayes classifier (R e1071). TCRdb handled the public reads itself, with Q25 trimming in fastp and clone calling in MiXCR, and kept productive beta chains. Rows are unified per CDR3 protein, each entry keeping the most common DNA and genes. TCRdb's processing, not the authors', yielded these V and J calls. Recorded for this sample are 690,000 or so distinct CDR3 sequences; around 19% of them occurred a single time. In total, the top ten clones hold approximately 16% of the sample.

Comment on this clonotype: Its specific antigen is unknown. The sample holds no much larger clone one base away, and base qualities are not on file.

Hyperthyroidism patients were newly diagnosed, had a disease duration of under 2 months, and were aged 18 to 65 years. The study excluded patients with uncontrolled infections, other autoimmune diseases, pregnancy or lactation. Diagnoses were based on clinical symptoms, serum thyroxine and TRAb, thyroid ultrasound and orbital computed tomography. Blood from progressor patients was drawn when they were first diagnosed with hyperthyroidism, before any ophthalmopathy symptoms appeared. PBMCs were isolated from 10 ml of fresh peripheral blood by Ficoll-Paque density gradient centrifugation. Progressor patients were initially diagnosed with Graves' hyperthyroidism and developed ophthalmopathy during follow-up. Total RNA was extracted using Trizol reagent, and RNA quality was assessed on an Agilent 2100 Bioanalyzer. The sequence derives from a woman between 50 and 59 years old with Graves' hyperthyroidism that later progressed to Graves' ophthalmopathy. Input material: blood.

Here the CDR3 is given as CASSEVGRGPPHEQFF. The base sequence is TGTGCCAGCAGTGAGGTAGGGCGCGGCCCCCCACATGAGCAGTTCTTC. In this chain, TRBV6-4 is recombined with TRBJ2-1; too little of a D gene remains to name it. The CDR3 contains 16 residues, cysteine and phenylalanine counted. The only DNA kept is the CDR3, 48 bases in frame from the first base. V is cut by 3 bases and J by 8 bases, and the space between the germline ends is 20 bases. CDR1 and CDR2 (MRHNA, SNTAGT) derive from the germline V gene.